The clone carrying this TCR beta chain is labeled as large (0.1 to 1%). Its antigen is currently unknown. The CDR3 contains 13 residues. The V end was cut by 3 bases, the J end by 5 bases, with 11 bases between. Germline lookup yields CDR1 SEHNR and CDR2 FQNEAQ (reference sequence). This sample is drawn from a study of vaccination effects on CD4 cells after COVID-19. Study results and caveats: Few convalescent patients, and no early post-infection timepoints, were available to the study. Of the vaccine-induced clones from healthy vaccinees, merely 1 of 255 recognized common cold coronaviruses as well. In the late period after vaccination, infection- and vaccine-induced clones contracted markedly.

TCRdb's copy holds only in-frame clones and misses some; the assay was immunoSEQ multiplex PCR. The sample holds more than 35,000 clones, around 66% seen once. Antigen-specific CD4+ T cells were expanded with viral peptide pools in the ViraFEST assay before sequencing. It was after nine to ten days of culture that CD4+ T cells were isolated. All vaccine recipients tested negative for nucleocapsid antibodies and had never contracted SARS-CoV-2 infection. After approximately 2 million PBMC were placed in each well, they were cultured with approximately 9.1 IU/ml IL-2 and roughly 10 ug/ml peptides. The V call is TRBV7-9, the J call TRBJ2-7; tentatively, D is TRBD2 (5 bases). This TCR was recovered from a human donor who received a COVID-19 vaccine. The input for sequencing was CD4+ T cells from PBMCs cultured with HCoV-OC43 spike peptides, taken before COVID-19 vaccination. Subset here: HCoV-OC43 spike overlapping peptide pool stimulation. The CDR3 protein is CASSFSAENEQYF. The CDR3 DNA reads TGTGCCAGCAGCTTTAGCGCGGAGAACGAGCAGTACTTC.